This T cell receptor beta chain originates from a study of human T cells and chemical hapten exposure. V lost 3 bases to trimming and J lost 3 bases, with 5 bases between them. Germline CDR1 is SEHNR and CDR2 is FQNEAQ (reference sequence). The CDR3 runs to 12 residues. Time point noted: patch test 1, 2 weeks after DPC sensitization. Treatment of the sample: therapeutic diphenylcyclopropenone sensitization with weekly scalp DPC. Library construction involved attaching unique molecular identifiers to individual cDNA molecules, which allowed quantitative, reproducible TCR counting. TCRdb used MiXCR to reprocess the RACE reads, holding one entry per CDR3 protein. This sample yields 150,000 to 200,000 distinct CDR3 sequences, of which around 15% are seen a single time; 1.5% to 2% belongs to the top ten.

This chain links TRBV7-9 with TRBJ2-5; D is possibly TRBD2 (5 bases). The specimen comprised whole blood, sampled in connection with sensitization to the hapten diphenylcyclopropenone (DPC). The source of this sequence is a young woman with alopecia areata. Some clones in this sample may be carry-over from other donors' samples. CDR3 sequence reads: CASSFGKETQYF. For the CDR3, the DNA is TGTGCCAGCAGCTTCGGGAAAGAGACCCAGTACTTC.